The 8 T cell receptor beta chains given below trace back to one sample, sequenced in a study of T cell responses to AZD1222 COVID-19 vaccine. Repertoires were generated with immunoSEQ multiplex PCR, while TCRdb's copy carries only in-frame clones and drops some. This table has tens of thousands of clones, about 90% appearing once. The specimen was peripheral blood, collected on day 0 of AZD1222 vaccination. The receptor set was obtained from an adult in good health.

The V call is TRBV2, the J call TRBJ2-7; 11 nucleotides match TRBD1. The CDR3 covers 15 residues. Looked up from germline, CDR1 is SNHLY and CDR2 is FYNNEI. J was trimmed by 1 base and V by 6 bases; bases with no gene match: 5. CDR3 DNA sequence: TGTGCCAGCAGAGGGGACAGGGGGTATTCCTACGAGCAGTACTTC. It translates to CASRGDRGYSYEQYF.

The chain links TRBV30 to TRBJ1-5; D may be TRBD1 (5 bases). CDR1 and CDR2 (germline): GTSNPN, SVGIG (reference sequence). The CDR3 contains 12 residues. V shed 5 bases and J shed 5 bases, with 10 bases lying between them. The DNA for the CDR3 is TGTGCCTGGGCCCCGGGGGATCAGCCCCAGCATTTT. Translating gives CAWAPGDQPQHF. Full variable domain (remainder filled in from reference TRBV30 and TRBJ1-5): SQTIHQWPATLVQPVGSPLSLECTVEGTSNPNLYWYRQAAGRGLQLLFYSVGIGQISSEVPQNLSASRPQDRQFILSSKKLLLSDSGFYLCAWAPGDQPQHFGDGTRLSIL.

The chain carries TRBV6-5 and TRBJ1-1; possibly TRBD1 for D (6 bases). V was clipped by 6 bases and J by 4 bases, with 12 bases between them. CDR3 size: 13 residues. CDR1 and CDR2 (germline): MNHEY, SVGAGI. CDR3 in DNA: TGTGCCAGCAGCCAGGGGAGGGGCACTGAAGCTTTCTTT. Amino acid sequence: CASSQGRGTEAFF.

The chain carries TRBV5-4 and TRBJ2-3; 8 positions agree with TRBD2. The CDR3 is 13 amino acids. The J segment lost 5 bases and the V segment lost 6 bases, leaving 5 bases of the junction unmatched. The germline CDR1 and CDR2 sequences are SGHNT and YYREEE (reference sequence). The CDR3 region is CASTGTRGDTQYF. CDR3 coding DNA: TGTGCCAGCACCGGGACTAGAGGAGATACGCAGTATTTT.

This clone was counted between two and nine times. The chain links TRBV27 to TRBJ2-3; TRBD1 is a possible D gene (6 bases). There are 15 residues in the CDR3. The ends were cut back, 6 bases at V and 1 base at J, with 14 bases in the middle. CDR1 and CDR2 from the germline V gene are MNHEY and SMNVEV (reference sequence). Here the CDR3 DNA reads TGTGCCAGCAGATACAGGGAAACACGCACAGATACGCAGTATTTT. It codes for CASRYRETRTDTQYF.

The chain is built from TRBV6-5 and TRBJ1-1; D not resolved. Trimming shortened V by 9 bases and J by 2 bases, and 10 bases separated the two germline ends. The CDR3 is 12 amino acids. Germline V lookup: CDR1 MNHEY, CDR2 SVGAGI. In nucleotides, the CDR3 is TGTGCCAGTGGGGAGGTCAACACTGAAGCTTTCTTT. Residues: CASGEVNTEAFF.

The chain uses TRBV7-2 and TRBJ2-2; 10 bases agree with TRBD1. The germline V gene encodes CDR1 SGHTA and CDR2 FQGNSA. After removal of 0 bases from V and 5 bases from J, the junction contained 6 bases not matched to a gene. The CDR3 is made up of 17 amino acids. CDR3 sequence reads: CASSLARDRGGTGELFF. The CDR3 DNA follows: TGTGCCAGCAGCTTAGCCCGGGACAGGGGAGGAACCGGGGAGCTGTTTTTT.

The chain joins TRBV7-9 to TRBJ1-1; 7 bases map to TRBD1. J lost 4 bases, V lost 5 bases, and 7 bases had no gene match. The germline V gene has CDR1 SEHNR and CDR2 FQNEAQ (reference sequence). CDR3 length equals 14 residues. CDR3 protein: CASSPDRVGTEAFF. In DNA, the CDR3 is TGTGCCAGCAGCCCCGACAGGGTGGGCACTGAAGCTTTCTTT. Full variable domain (remainder filled in from reference TRBV7-9 and TRBJ1-1): DTGVSQNPRHKITKRGQNVTFRCDPISEHNRLYWYRQTLGQGPEFLTYFQNEAQLEKSRLLSDRFSAERPKGSFSTLEIQRTEQGDSAMYLCASSPDRVGTEAFFGQGTRLTVV.